This entry lists 5 T cell receptor beta chains sequenced from one sample in a study of shared clonotypes between healthy human individuals. Libraries were prepared by immunoSEQ multiplex PCR; TCRdb keeps only in-frame clonotypes and omits some of them. The table lists about 650,000 clones, over 95% of them singletons, with roughly 0.1% in the top ten. Terminally differentiated effector memory CD45RA+ cells were excluded from the naive CD8 cells, which were CD45RO-negative and positively selected for CCR7. What was sequenced was naive CD8+ T cells sorted from blood. These receptors were taken from a woman younger than 45 in good health.

The chain is built from TRBV6-1 and TRBJ2-7; TRBD2 aligns across 9 bases. This CDR3 has 17 amino acids. With V trimmed by 0 bases and J by 3 bases, 9 bases remained unmatched. The germline V gene has CDR1 MNHNS and CDR2 SASEGT. The CDR3 coding sequence is TGTGCCAGCAGTGAAGCGGTAGTAGCGGGGGATAACTACGAGCAGTACTTC. Translated, it gives CASSEAVVAGDNYEQYF.

This rearrangement joins TRBV28 to TRBJ2-1; 11 nucleotides align to TRBD2. With 6 bases clipped from V and 8 bases from J, the junction kept 12 bases outside the gene matches. Germline CDR1 and CDR2: MDHEN and SYDVKM. This CDR3 is 16 amino acids long. The chain's CDR3 is CASRHTLAGVSDEQFF. In nucleotides, the CDR3 is TGTGCCAGCAGGCACACACTAGCGGGAGTCAGCGATGAGCAGTTCTTC.

The chain links TRBV19 to TRBJ1-1; TRBD1 aligns across 8 bases. CDR1 LNHDA and CDR2 SQIVND come from the germline V gene (reference sequence). The V gene end was trimmed by 0 bases and the J gene end by 0 bases; junction bases not matched to a gene: 6. CDR3 length: 17 amino acids. CDR3 region: CASSIDGQGPMNTEAFF. The CDR3 nucleotides are TGTGCCAGTAGTATAGATGGACAGGGCCCGATGAACACTGAAGCTTTCTTT.

V and J are TRBV27 and TRBJ1-5; a weak D match, TRBD1 (6 bases). From germline, CDR1 is MNHEY and CDR2 SMNVEV (reference sequence). The CDR3 sequence is 17 residues long. Trimming shortened V by 5 bases and J by 5 bases, and 22 bases separated the two germline ends. The CDR3 is CASSPFARGINYQPQHF. In DNA, the CDR3 is TGTGCCAGCAGTCCGTTTGCCAGGGGCATTAACTATCAGCCCCAGCATTTT.

The chain employs TRBV11-2 and TRBJ2-7, with D perhaps matching TRBD1 (6 bases). V was cut by 6 bases and J by 3 bases, with 18 bases left in between. The CDR3 extends over 15 amino acids. Per the germline V gene, CDR1 is SGHAT and CDR2 is FQNNGV. The DNA of the CDR3 is TGTGCCAGCAGATCAGCTTTACAGGGAAACTACGAGCAGTACTTC. Translation gives CASRSALQGNYEQYF. Supplemented by reference TRBV11-2 and TRBJ2-7, the full variable domain reads EAGVAQSPRYKIIEKRQSVAFWCNPISGHATLYWYQQILGQGPKLLIQFQNNGVVDDSQLPKDRFSAERLKGVDSTLKIQPAKLEDSAVYLCASRSALQGNYEQYFGPGTRLTVT.